This TCR beta chain was sequenced in a study of technical replicates of blood from a handful of donors. This table comes from immunoSEQ multiplex PCR, and its TCRdb copy is limited to in-frame clones, with some not included. The sample includes about 66,000 clones, around nine tenths of them seen just once. The CDR3 sequence is 15 residues long. J was trimmed by 4 bases and V by 6 bases; bases with no gene match: 5. Germline loops: CDR1 SNHLY, CDR2 FYNNEI. This receptor was taken from a human donor in good health. Some clones in this sample may be carry-over from other donors' samples. The sequenced sample was PBMCs. The J gene is TRBJ2-3, the V gene TRBV2; TRBD2 matches at 12 bases. For the CDR3, the DNA is TGTGCCAGCAGCTGGACTAGCGGGATGTCAGATACGCAGTATTTT. It translates to CASSWTSGMSDTQYF.